The sequence of this T cell receptor (beta chain) was determined in a study of blood T cell repertoires in COVID-19. In the study overall: The origin of the acute and convalescent COVID-19 samples was the United States, Italy and Spain.

In the original workflow: From reference gene primer amplification, estimates of nucleated cell counts were derived. Sequenced by immunoSEQ multiplex PCR; TCRdb stores in-frame clones only, minus some. That table gives V, J and clone size, and the DNA gave D and trimming. The profile shows hundreds of thousands of clones, around 88% of them singletons. The TCR sequence derives from a woman in her sixties or seventies with COVID-19, enrolled during active disease. Sample: peripheral blood.

The CDR3 region has the DNA TGCAGCGTTGAGGTGGGACAGCGATACAATGAGCAGTTCTTC. Translating it yields CSVEVGQRYNEQFF. The V and J genes are TRBV29-1 and TRBJ2-1; 7 bases agree with TRBD1. Unmatched junction bases numbered 6, after V lost 3 bases and J lost 4 bases. This CDR3 comprises 14 residues. Germline lookup yields CDR1 SQVTM and CDR2 ANQGSEA.